This TCR beta chain was recovered during a study of cytomegalovirus exposure and HLA in healthy donors. General study findings and limits: Earlier analysis looked at TCR beta V segments, and most were productive about 87% or about 30% of the time. Accurate prediction of HLA-A and HLA-B alleles (for most subjects) was reportedly achieved from TCR beta sequences. Under 20,000 TCR beta sequences were associated with HLA alleles at 0.05 false discovery rate in a later analysis. A few of the chains that were CMV-associated were confirmed in vitro to be specific for CMV antigens.

The PCR was carried out with 60 Vbeta primers and 13 Jbeta primers. Method: immunoSEQ multiplex PCR; TCRdb's copy keeps in-frame clones and lacks some. The sample records about 110,000 clones, roughly 80% being singletons. With regard to this clone: The target antigen is unknown.

Unmatched junction bases numbered 9, after V lost 0 bases and J lost 9 bases. The germline V gene has CDR1 SGHDT and CDR2 YYEEEE. CDR3 length equals 17 residues. Specimen: PBMCs. The V call is TRBV5-6, the J call TRBJ1-6; 10 nucleotides agree with TRBD1. This TCR was sampled from a young woman in good health and CMV-seronegative. The CDR3 coding sequence is TGTGCCAGCAGCTTGGTGGATTTGACAGGGGGCGGTTCACCCCTCCACTTT. It specifies CASSLVDLTGGGSPLHF.